The 27 T cell receptor beta chains reported below all come from one sample, sequenced in a study of blood T cell repertoires in COVID-19. Clones were sequenced by immunoSEQ multiplex PCR, and TCRdb holds only the in-frame ones, with some missing. The sample gives around 160,000 clones, 87% of which show up once; around 6.5% is in the top ten. Sequenced material: peripheral blood. The receptor source for this set is a man aged 80 or over with acute or convalescent COVID-19.

This chain links TRBV12-5 with TRBJ2-1; 11 nucleotides match TRBD1. This CDR3 region has 14 residues. The junction had 5 bases not matched to a gene; V was cut back by 5 bases and J by 8 bases. Germline V gene data show CDR1 as LGHNT and CDR2 as FRNRAP. CDR3 sequence reads: CASGPGQGVDEQFF. For the CDR3, the DNA is TGTGCTAGTGGTCCGGGACAGGGGGTAGATGAGCAGTTCTTC.

Remarks on this clone: The same CDR3 also results from other DNA sequences found in this sample. J is TRBJ2-7 and V is TRBV6-1; 8 bases are shared with TRBD1. The CDR3 covers 14 residues. V lost 3 bases to trimming and J lost 5 bases; unmatched junction nucleotides: 6. Germline CDR1 reads MNHNS; CDR2 reads SASEGT. The CDR3 here is CASSDGTGINEQYF. As DNA, the CDR3 is TGTGCCAGCAGTGATGGGACAGGAATCAACGAGCAGTACTTC.

The rearrangement joins TRBV11-3 to TRBJ2-3, with 7 bases fitting TRBD1. CDR3 length equals 15 residues. J gave up 2 bases and V 5 bases, and 7 bases lay outside the gene matches. The germline gives CDR1 SGHNT, CDR2 YENEEA. CDR3 bases: TGTGCCAGCAGCCCAGGGGGAATCCTCACAGATACGCAGTATTTT. Translated: CASSPGGILTDTQYF.

The gene calls are TRBV28 and TRBJ2-6; 11 bases are shared with TRBD2. CDR3 length: 18 amino acids. CDR1 is MDHEN, CDR2 SYDVKM, per germline. Trimming at V came to 5 bases and at J to 0 bases, leaving 6 bases not matched to a gene. The CDR3 coding sequence is TGTGCCAGCAGTCGAGTACTAGCGGGGGCCTCTGGGGCCAACGTCCTGACTTTC. This gives the protein CASSRVLAGASGANVLTF.

The V and J genes are TRBV7-9 and TRBJ2-1; 8 nucleotides align to TRBD1. With V trimmed by 1 base and J by 11 bases, 13 bases remained unmatched. Germline lookup yields CDR1 SEHNR and CDR2 FQNEAQ (reference sequence). This CDR3 region has 16 residues. The CDR3 is CASSLVGTGTGLKQFF. CDR3 nucleotides: TGTGCCAGCAGCTTAGTGGGGACAGGCACAGGGTTAAAGCAGTTCTTC.

This rearrangement joins TRBV5-1 to TRBJ2-1, with 11 bases identical to TRBD2. Germline CDR1 is SGHRS and CDR2 is YFSETQ. V lost 0 bases to trimming and J lost 6 bases; unmatched junction nucleotides: 5. This CDR3 has 16 residues. For the CDR3, the DNA is TGCGCCAGCAGCTTGGGAACTAGCGGGAGAGGCAATGAGCAGTTCTTC. It is translated as CASSLGTSGRGNEQFF.

The chain is built from TRBV5-1 and TRBJ1-2; the match to TRBD1 covers 12 bases. V lost 3 bases to trimming and J lost 2 bases; unmatched junction nucleotides: 5. CDR3 length equals 16 residues. Germline V gives CDR1 SGHRS, CDR2 YFSETQ. The CDR3 protein is CASSSSGTGGNYGYTF. The CDR3 nucleotides read TGCGCCAGCAGCTCGTCCGGGACAGGGGGCAACTATGGCTACACCTTC.

The chain recombines TRBV5-4 with TRBJ2-2; TRBD1 aligns across 9 bases. The CDR3 extends over 14 amino acids. V dropped 4 bases and J dropped 5; count of bases not matched to a gene: 3. In germline, CDR1 is SGHNT, CDR2 YYREEE (reference sequence). The CDR3 DNA sequence: TGTGCCAGCAGCCAGGGACAGGGAACCGGGGAGCTGTTTTTT. It yields the protein CASSQGQGTGELFF.

This chain joins TRBV6-5 and TRBJ2-7; 8 bases map to TRBD1. From germline, CDR1 is MNHEY and CDR2 SVGAGI. The CDR3 runs to 13 residues. V was clipped by 8 bases and J by 2 bases; unmatched bases: 5. Here the CDR3 DNA reads TGTGCCAGCGACAGGGGCGAGCCCTACGAGCAGTACTTC. It yields the protein CASDRGEPYEQYF.

This chain links TRBV6-6 with TRBJ2-5; D perhaps matches TRBD2 (5 bases). From germline, CDR1 is MNHNY and CDR2 SVGAGI (reference sequence). Between the trimmed V and J ends, which lost 7 bases and 5 bases, there was a span of 8 bases. This CDR3 spans 11 amino acids. The CDR3 reads CASNGEETQYF. The CDR3 bases are TGTGCCAGCAATGGGGAGGAGACCCAGTACTTC.

This clone was detected only once. As DNA, the CDR3 is TGTGCCACCAGTGATGAGCGGCAGCCCCAGCATTTT. Protein product: CATSDERQPQHF. The chain recombines TRBV24-1 with TRBJ1-5; D gene unclear. This CDR3 has 12 residues. CDR1 KGHDR and CDR2 SFDVKD come from the germline V gene. V dropped 3 bases and J dropped 7 bases, with 6 bases sitting between them.

V usage is TRBV5-1 and J usage is TRBJ1-3; a possible D gene is TRBD1 (6 bases). The CDR3 has 13 residues. The V gene's germline CDR1 is SGHRS and CDR2 YFSETQ. Trimming took off 5 bases at V and 4 bases at J, with 10 bases between the two ends. The CDR3: CASRDTGGNTIYF. CDR3 DNA sequence: TGCGCCAGCAGGGATACAGGGGGAAACACCATATATTTT. Variable domain in full (rest from reference TRBV5-1 and TRBJ1-3): KAGVTQTPRYLIKTRGQQVTLSCSPISGHRSVSWYQQTPGQGLQFLFEYFSETQRNKGNFPGRFSGRQFSNSRSEMNVSTLELGDSALYLCASRDTGGNTIYFGEGSWLTVV.

The V and J genes are TRBV28 and TRBJ2-7, with D possibly being TRBD2 (7 bases). The CDR3 sequence is 17 residues long. Germline V CDR1 and CDR2: MDHEN, SYDVKM. V dropped 8 bases and J dropped 6 bases, with 29 bases sitting between them. Here the CDR3 DNA reads TGTGCCAGCCCTCCGGGGGGAGCTACAGGGCTTCCCTCCGAGCAGTACTTC. This codes for CASPPGGATGLPSEQYF.

This clone was observed a handful of times. This chain uses TRBV5-1 with TRBJ2-7; a possible D gene is TRBD2 (6 bases). CDR1 and CDR2 (germline): SGHRS, YFSETQ. Trimming removed 2 bases from V and 0 bases from J, with 9 bases in between. CDR3 size: 14 residues. The CDR3 region has the DNA TGCGCCAGCAGCTTCGGGGGAAACTCCTACGAGCAGTACTTC. Amino acids: CASSFGGNSYEQYF. The entire variable domain, with the rest obtained from reference TRBV5-1 and TRBJ2-7, is as follows: KAGVTQTPRYLIKTRGQQVTLSCSPISGHRSVSWYQQTPGQGLQFLFEYFSETQRNKGNFPGRFSGRQFSNSRSEMNVSTLELGDSALYLCASSFGGNSYEQYFGPGTRLTVT.

J is TRBJ1-4 and V is TRBV19; unclear D gene. The length of the CDR3 is 16 residues. V dropped 4 bases and J dropped 5 bases, with 17 bases sitting between them. In germline, CDR1 is LNHDA, CDR2 SQIVND (reference sequence). As DNA, the CDR3 is TGTGCCAGTAGTAAGGATGATGGGTGGGAGAATGAAAAACTGTTTTTT. Its translation is CASSKDDGWENEKLFF.

V is TRBV2 and J is TRBJ1-2, with TRBD1 matching 9 bases. The CDR3 is 14 amino acids. CDR1 is SNHLY, CDR2 FYNNEI, per germline. Trimming took 7 bases from V and 3 from J; bases not matched to a gene: 6. The CDR3 coding sequence is TGTGCCAGCATCCCGGGACAGGGTGACTATGGCTACACCTTC. This encodes CASIPGQGDYGYTF.

The CDR3 region is CASSWALAGLRSSYEQYF. The CDR3 nucleotides are TGTGCCAGCAGTTGGGCACTAGCGGGCCTCCGCTCCTCCTACGAGCAGTACTTC. V is TRBV28 and J is TRBJ2-7, with 9 bases matching TRBD2. The CDR3 is 18 residues long. In germline, CDR1 is MDHEN, CDR2 SYDVKM. J gave up 0 bases and V 4 bases, and 13 bases lay outside the gene matches.

The J gene is TRBJ2-7, the V gene TRBV23-1; possibly TRBD1 for D (5 bases). TRBV23-1 falls under the ORF class, with uncertain function. This CDR3 contains 16 residues. Trimming took off 4 bases at V and 0 bases at J, with 16 bases between the two ends. DNA of the CDR3: TGCGCCAGCAGTCCCCGGGCAAGGGGCGGCTCCTACGAGCAGTACTTC. It translates to CASSPRARGGSYEQYF.

The chain is built from TRBV10-3 and TRBJ1-6; the match to TRBD1 covers 7 bases. The CDR3 has 15 residues. Unmatched junction bases numbered 11, after V lost 5 bases and J lost 10 bases. Germline CDR1 reads ENHRY; CDR2 reads SYGVKD. The CDR3 spells CAISSQGNINSPLHF. The CDR3 DNA reads TGTGCCATCAGTTCACAGGGGAACATCAACTCACCCCTCCACTTT.

The gene calls are TRBV7-8 and TRBJ2-7; no definite D call. Germline lookup yields CDR1 SGHVS and CDR2 FQNEAQ. The CDR3 is made up of 14 amino acids. Deletions cut 1 base from V and 3 bases from J, with 10 bases between. CDR3 in amino acids: CASSLGRKDYEQYF. CDR3 sequence (DNA): TGTGCCAGCAGCTTAGGGCGGAAAGACTACGAGCAGTACTTC.

The chain carries TRBV4-2 and TRBJ1-2, with 9 bases fitting TRBD1. V lost 5 bases and J lost 4; bases outside the gene matches: 5. The CDR3 sequence is 14 residues long. Per germline, CDR1 LGHNA and CDR2 YNFKEQ. This CDR3 reads CASSDTGGGYGYTF. The CDR3, as DNA: TGTGCCAGCAGCGACACAGGGGGCGGCTATGGCTACACCTTC.

This chain uses TRBV2 with TRBJ2-3; 7 positions match TRBD2. The V gene's germline CDR1 is SNHLY and CDR2 FYNNEI. The CDR3 runs to 13 residues. The trim removed 8 bases at V and 10 bases at J, leaving 12 bases unmatched. The CDR3 is CASATNPGLSQYF. The CDR3 DNA follows: TGTGCCAGCGCCACTAACCCGGGACTATCGCAGTATTTT.

The chain is built from TRBV3-1 (or the pseudogene TRBV3-2) and TRBJ1-6; D remains ambiguous. There are 14 residues in the CDR3. CDR1 and CDR2 (germline): LGHDT, YNNKEL (reference sequence). Trimming removed 4 bases from V and 8 bases from J, with 12 bases in between. The CDR3 nucleotides read TGTGCCAGCAGCCGCTCTGGTGCGGATTCACCCCTCCACTTT. Translation: CASSRSGADSPLHF.

This clone was recorded once. This rearrangement joins TRBV29-1 to TRBJ2-1; 7 bases map to TRBD2. V dropped 6 bases and J dropped 0; count of bases not matched to a gene: 8. Germline-derived CDR1 and CDR2 are SQVTM and ANQGSEA. The CDR3 runs to 15 residues. The CDR3 reads CSVEGGRASYNEQFF. In DNA, the CDR3 is TGCAGCGTGGAGGGTGGGAGGGCCTCCTACAATGAGCAGTTCTTC.

This sequence joins TRBV5-1 and TRBJ2-1; 8 bases map to TRBD2. V lost 0 bases, J lost 7 bases, and 9 bases stayed unmatched. Germline loops: CDR1 SGHRS, CDR2 YFSETQ. This CDR3 is 16 amino acids long. The CDR3 coding sequence is TGCGCCAGCAGCTTGGATGGGACTAGGGGATCTAATGAGCAGTTCTTC. Its protein is CASSLDGTRGSNEQFF.

The V call is TRBV27, the J call TRBJ2-5, with 12 bases fitting TRBD2. CDR1 MNHEY and CDR2 SMNVEV come from the germline V gene (reference sequence). CDR3 length equals 19 residues. Trimming cost V 3 bases and J 4 bases; bases outside gene matches: 15. The CDR3 loop reads CASSFTGLAGGYRGETQYF. Here the CDR3 DNA reads TGTGCCAGCAGTTTCACTGGCCTAGCGGGGGGGTACCGGGGAGAGACCCAGTACTTC.

The chain is built from TRBV3-1 (or the pseudogene TRBV3-2) and TRBJ2-2, with D hard to call. From germline, CDR1 is LGHDT and CDR2 YNNKEL (reference sequence). Trimming left V 5 bases short and J 0 bases short, with 22 bases between. CDR3 length equals 19 residues. The CDR3 DNA is TGTGCCAGCAGCTCAAATCCCTTCCTGCGGATCGCGAACACCGGGGAGCTGTTTTTT. It encodes CASSSNPFLRIANTGELFF.